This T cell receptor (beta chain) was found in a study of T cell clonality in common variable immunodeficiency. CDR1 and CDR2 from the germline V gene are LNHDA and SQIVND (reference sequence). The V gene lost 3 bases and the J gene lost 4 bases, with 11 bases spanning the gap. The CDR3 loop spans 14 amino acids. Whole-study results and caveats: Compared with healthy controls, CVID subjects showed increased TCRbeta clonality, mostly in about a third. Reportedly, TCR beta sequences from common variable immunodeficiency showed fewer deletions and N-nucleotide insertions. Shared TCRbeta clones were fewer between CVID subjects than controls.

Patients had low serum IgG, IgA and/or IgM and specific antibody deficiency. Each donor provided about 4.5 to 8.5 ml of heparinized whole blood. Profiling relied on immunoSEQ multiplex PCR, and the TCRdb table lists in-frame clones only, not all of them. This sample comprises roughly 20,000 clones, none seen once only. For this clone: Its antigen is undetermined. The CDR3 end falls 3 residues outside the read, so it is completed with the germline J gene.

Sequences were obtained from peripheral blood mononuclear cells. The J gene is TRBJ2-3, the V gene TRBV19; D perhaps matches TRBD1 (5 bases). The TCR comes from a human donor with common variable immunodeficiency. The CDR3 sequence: CASSMGLVADTQYF. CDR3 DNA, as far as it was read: TGTGCCAGTAGTATGGGGCTAGTGGCAGATACG.